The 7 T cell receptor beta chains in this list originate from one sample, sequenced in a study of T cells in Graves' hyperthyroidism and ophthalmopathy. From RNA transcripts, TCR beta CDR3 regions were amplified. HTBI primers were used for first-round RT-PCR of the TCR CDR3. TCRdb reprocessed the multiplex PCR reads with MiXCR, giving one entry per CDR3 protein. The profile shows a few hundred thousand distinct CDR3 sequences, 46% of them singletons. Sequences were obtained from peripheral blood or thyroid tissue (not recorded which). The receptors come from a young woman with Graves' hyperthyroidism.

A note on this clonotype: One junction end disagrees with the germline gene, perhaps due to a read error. The CDR3 DNA sequence: TGCGCCAGCAGCTTGGGGCGGGAGTCGAACACTGGGGAGCTGTTTTTT. It encodes CASSLGRESNTGELFF. This chain joins TRBV5-1 and TRBJ2-2; 7 positions agree with TRBD2. CDR1 and CDR2 (germline): SGHRS, YFSETQ. This CDR3 comprises 16 residues.

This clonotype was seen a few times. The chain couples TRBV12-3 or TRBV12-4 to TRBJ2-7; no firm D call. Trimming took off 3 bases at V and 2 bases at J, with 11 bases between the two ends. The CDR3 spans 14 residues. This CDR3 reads CASSLTNRAYEQYF. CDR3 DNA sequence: TGTGCCAGCAGTTTGACCAACCGGGCCTACGAGCAGTACTTC.

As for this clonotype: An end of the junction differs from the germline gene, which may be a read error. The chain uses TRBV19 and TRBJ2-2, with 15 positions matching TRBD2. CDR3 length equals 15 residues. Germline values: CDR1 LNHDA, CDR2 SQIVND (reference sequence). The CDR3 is CASSMGLAGGNEQFF. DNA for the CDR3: TGTGCCAGTAGTATGGGACTAGCGGGAGGCAATGAGCAGTTCTTT.

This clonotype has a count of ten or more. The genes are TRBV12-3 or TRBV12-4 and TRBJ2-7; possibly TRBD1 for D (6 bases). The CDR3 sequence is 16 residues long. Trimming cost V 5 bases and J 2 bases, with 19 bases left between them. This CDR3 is CASSPSSGDTAYEQYF. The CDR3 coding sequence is TGTGCCAGCAGTCCCTCTTCAGGGGACACAGCCTACGAGCAGTACTTC.

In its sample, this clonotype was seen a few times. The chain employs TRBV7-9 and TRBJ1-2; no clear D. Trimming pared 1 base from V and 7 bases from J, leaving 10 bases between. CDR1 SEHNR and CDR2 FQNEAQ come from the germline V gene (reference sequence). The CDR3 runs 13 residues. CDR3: CASSLDSPSGYTF. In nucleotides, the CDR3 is TGTGCCAGCAGCTTAGACAGCCCATCTGGCTACACCTTC.

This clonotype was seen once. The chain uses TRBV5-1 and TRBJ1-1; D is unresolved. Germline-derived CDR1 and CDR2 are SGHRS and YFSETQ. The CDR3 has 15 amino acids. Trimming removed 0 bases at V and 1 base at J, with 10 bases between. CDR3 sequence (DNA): TGCGCCAGCAGCTTGGGAAGTACCTCGAACACTGAAGCTTTCTTT. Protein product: CASSLGSTSNTEAFF.

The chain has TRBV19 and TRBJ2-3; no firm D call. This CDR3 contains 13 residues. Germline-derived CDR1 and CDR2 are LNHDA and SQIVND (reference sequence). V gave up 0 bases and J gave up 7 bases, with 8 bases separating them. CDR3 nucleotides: TGTGCCAGTAGTATAGAGGCAGCTTATACGCAGTATTTT. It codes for CASSIEAAYTQYF.